This T cell receptor (beta chain) was recorded in a study of T cell clonality in common variable immunodeficiency (dated by TCRdb to the mid-2010s). Predominantly Caucasian heritage was noted among both the CVID patients and the healthy controls. Heparinized peripheral whole blood samples of about 4.5 to 8.5 ml were collected from each donor. Genomic DNA from adults with common variable immune deficiency (CVID) and from healthy adult controls was the source for sequencing TCRbeta CDR3 repertoires. The control group was made up of some 22 healthy adult volunteers (about ten male and around twelve female) whose ages ranged from about 23 to 66 years, with a mean age of 34. Diluted blood was density-centrifuged over Hypaque 1077 or Ficoll-Paque to isolate peripheral blood mononuclear cells. Genomic DNA was obtained from unsorted mononuclear cells through either Qiagen column purification or a centrifugation-based method.

V was cut back by 0 bases and J by 7 bases, leaving a gap of 15 bases between them. Including cysteine and phenylalanine, the CDR3 has 15 amino acids. Sequencing covers 36 bases of the CDR3, shown here with the frame starting at base 1. CDR1 and CDR2, looked up from the germline V gene, are LGHNA and YNFKEQ. This clone was detected ten times or more. The antigen it binds to is not known. The CDR3 end falls 3 residues outside the read, so it is completed with the germline J gene. CVID samples and control samples contributed equivalent amounts of genomic DNA as sequencing input. For every sample, a 60 bp segment covering the rearranged TCRbeta CDR3 region was amplified and then sequenced. The immunoSEQ assay, a bias-corrected multiplex PCR combined with high-throughput sequencing, was used for TCRbeta amplification. Per the original workflow: Every unique nucleotide sequence was considered a clone and was annotated with V, D and J genes, copy number and frequency. Sequences were labeled productive if in frame, and non-productive if out of frame or containing stop codons. As previously described, clonality was calculated on the basis of Shannon's entropy. The predicted amino acid sequences of productive clones were used to derive the mean CDR3 Kyte-Doolittle hydropathy. Using the R hclust function, scaled V gene usage was clustered hierarchically with Manhattan distance and complete linkage. Sharing of clones by CDR3 amino acid sequence was evaluated by resampling 12 repertoires per group over 100 rounds. The repertoires were searched for over 60 published EBV-specific TCRbeta sequences and 245 published CMV-specific TCRbeta sequences. Analysis left out two CVID samples that produced under 10,000 sequences, so 35 to 50 CVID repertoires remained. The clones in this table, taken by TCRdb from immuneACCESS, are in-frame only. Not every clone is retained; where verified, under half of the shortfall comes from an unresolved V gene, and the cause of the rest is unknown. The DNA gave D and trimming, while V, J and clone size come from that table. This sample shows approximately 57,000 clones, and none of them turns up only once. The top ten clonotypes cover 0.7% to 0.95% of the sample.

What the work shows at the level of the full study, not this receptor alone: Differences among patients in the CVID cohort limited the correlations between repertoire features and clinical complications. Although equal DNA input was used, an average of about 85,000 unique sequences per sample was obtained for controls, compared with about 31,547 for CVID samples. CVID TCRbeta sequences were reported to have fewer deletions and N-nucleotide insertions and to lack highly modified clones with 13 or more V deletions. Fewer TCRbeta clones were shared among CVID subjects than among healthy controls (p < 0.0001). Increased TCRbeta clonality was found in CVID subjects compared with healthy controls (t-test p = 0.018), with the increase being most characteristic of about a third of subjects. The authors noted that sequencing repertoires of T cell subpopulations would be needed to clarify what caused the increased clonality in CVID.

The V and J genes are TRBV4-2 and TRBJ1-2; too little of a D gene remains to name it. The material sequenced was peripheral blood mononuclear cells. This sequence was found in a person between 18 and 75 years old in good health. The sequenced CDR3 bases are TGTGCCAGCAGCCAAGACAGAGACACTGTGCGTGGC. Translated, it reads CASSQDRDTVRG. The CDR3 in its entirety is CASSQDRDTVRGYTF.